This TCR beta chain was observed in a study of blood T cell repertoires in COVID-19. Whole-study context: Acute and convalescent COVID-19 specimens originated in the United States, Italy and Spain. Nucleic acid was either cDNA or gDNA, and it came from T cells, B-cell-depleted T cells, or PBMCs.

Authors' processing steps: Reference gene primer amplification gave nucleated cell count estimates. Assay: immunoSEQ multiplex PCR; the TCRdb copy retains only in-frame clones and omits some. The V and J calls and the clone size are those of that table, but D and trimming were determined from the DNA. The sample comprises about 110,000 clones, 80% to 90% of which are singletons, and about 34% rests with the top ten. V was trimmed by 1 base and J by 2 bases, leaving 6 bases between them. This CDR3 is 14 amino acids long. CDR1 and CDR2 (germline): LNHDA, SQIVND (reference sequence). The sequenced sample was peripheral blood. The clonotype originates from an elderly woman with acute or convalescent COVID-19. The chain recombines TRBV19 with TRBJ1-5, with unresolved D. CDR3 nucleotide sequence: TGTGCCAGTAGTATAGTTACAGGCAATCAGCCCCAGCATTTT. Amino acids: CASSIVTGNQPQHF.